This is a list of T cell receptor beta chains from one sample in a study of cytomegalovirus exposure and HLA in healthy donors. The repertoire was sequenced with immunoSEQ multiplex PCR; TCRdb's copy has only in-frame clones and lacks some. The table has about 360,000 clones, roughly 85% seen once; the top ten hold roughly 0.83%. Material for sequencing was PBMCs. The receptors shown here come from a woman aged 18-30 years in good health and CMV-seronegative. The CDR3 runs from the conserved cysteine through the conserved F or W. Fields, in order: V gene, J gene, CDR3 protein.

V: TRBV4-1; J: TRBJ1-4; CDR3: CASSQDSGKKLFF
V: TRBV6-1; J: TRBJ1-1; CDR3: CASSEAWQGNEAFF
V: TRBV18; J: TRBJ1-2; CDR3: CALQGNGYTF
V: TRBV28; J: TRBJ1-2; CDR3: CASSPRQGRNYGYTF
V: TRBV6-6; J: TRBJ2-3; CDR3: CASSRTGGSTDTQYF
V: TRBV6-6; J: TRBJ2-3; CDR3: CASSPPRQGAADTQYF
V: TRBV6-5; J: TRBJ1-6; CDR3: CASSYSSGVKNSPLHF
V: TRBV9; J: TRBJ2-2; CDR3: CASSGPGQGDAGELFF
V: TRBV4-1; J: TRBJ1-1; CDR3: CASSQPRMNTEAFF
V: TRBV29-1; J: TRBJ1-5; CDR3: CSALGGLNQPQHF
V: TRBV5-6; J: TRBJ1-1; CDR3: CASSVLTGLQAFF
V: TRBV11-1; J: TRBJ2-6; CDR3: CASSLVQNYGGANVLTF
V: TRBV10-3; J: TRBJ2-3; CDR3: CAISRKGSGAADTQYF
V: TRBV27; J: TRBJ1-2; CDR3: CASSPDRDYYGYTF
V: TRBV2; J: TRBJ2-2; CDR3: CASSADWNTGELFF
V: TRBV19; J: TRBJ2-7; CDR3: CASSRSTGGYEQYF
V: TRBV4-1; J: TRBJ2-1; CDR3: CASSQASGAYNEQFF
V: TRBV4-1; J: TRBJ1-1; CDR3: CASSTHRDNTEAFF
V: TRBV4-1; J: TRBJ2-1; CDR3: CASSPEVGYNEQFF
V: TRBV7-9; J: TRBJ2-2; CDR3: CASSLAAGGPGELFF
V: TRBV7-6; J: TRBJ1-1; CDR3: CASSYRQGENTEAFF
V: TRBV11-1; J: TRBJ1-2; CDR3: CATGHIQDYGYTF
V: TRBV28; J: TRBJ1-1; CDR3: CASRPQGFLDTEAFF
V: TRBV6-5; J: TRBJ1-5; CDR3: CASSSRGPQPQHF
V: TRBV28; J: TRBJ1-1; CDR3: CASSLRGSDRGPLNTEAFF
V: TRBV2; J: TRBJ1-3; CDR3: CASTPGEYGNTIYF
V: TRBV28; J: TRBJ2-1; CDR3: CASRGSGRYNEQFF
V: TRBV14; J: TRBJ2-1; CDR3: CASSQVAGTYNEQFF
V: TRBV29-1; J: TRBJ2-7; CDR3: CSVEVRSRSSYEQYF
V: TRBV4-1; J: TRBJ2-5; CDR3: CASSQRQGASETQYF
V: TRBV7-8; J: TRBJ2-7; CDR3: CASSPRTSGSPEQYF
V: TRBV28; J: TRBJ1-3; CDR3: CASRRTTVGNTIYF
V: TRBV12-5; J: TRBJ2-3; CDR3: CASGLGAGENTQYF
V: TRBV5-4; J: TRBJ2-7; CDR3: CASSWGAGAYEQYF
V: TRBV6-5; J: TRBJ2-3; CDR3: CASSPGVSHTDTQYF
V: TRBV30; J: TRBJ1-6; CDR3: CAFSLRSYNSPLHF
V: TRBV19; J: TRBJ2-1; CDR3: CASSTGTGGLYNEQFF
V: TRBV11-2; J: TRBJ2-7; CDR3: CASSLPTAFYEQYF
V: TRBV9; J: TRBJ1-2; CDR3: CASSLDTFYGYTF
V: TRBV2; J: TRBJ2-3; CDR3: CASSEALGWLDTQYF
V: TRBV27; J: TRBJ2-6; CDR3: CASSSGTGGSGANVLTF
V: TRBV29-1; J: TRBJ2-7; CDR3: CSVTPGLAGETYEQYF
V: TRBV5-1; J: TRBJ2-5; CDR3: CASSRRTSGGEETQYF
V: TRBV7-9; J: TRBJ1-1; CDR3: CASSLGPRGSTEAFF
V: TRBV2; J: TRBJ2-1; CDR3: CASTGGVSIYNEQFF